These T cell receptor beta chains were read from a single sample in a study of regulatory T cells in long-lasting Graves disease. One entry per CDR3 protein results from TCRdb running MiXCR on the multiplex PCR reads. The repertoire holds 600,000 to 650,000 distinct CDR3 sequences, with about 16% as singletons. The sample also formed part of further work on T cells in Graves' hyperthyroidism and ophthalmopathy.

This specimen was peripheral blood mononuclear cells (PBMCs), taken at new diagnosis, from a patient treated with antithyroid drugs. The receptors here all came from a young woman with Graves disease. CDR3s include the opening cysteine and the closing phenylalanine or tryptophan. A D gene is named only where the DNA matches it firmly. Size values are once, few and many counts, or a class for expanded clones, and some rows have none.

many TRBJ1-1 NA TRBV12-3/TRBV12-4 TGTGCCAGCACCCAACAGGGAGGGGACACTGAAGCTTTCTTT CASTQQGGDTEAFF
many TRBJ2-1 TRBD2 TRBV2 TGTGCCAGCAGTGAAAGGACTAGCGGGCGGGATGAGCAGTTCTTC CASSERTSGRDEQFF
few TRBJ1-1 NA TRBV5-8 TGTGCCAGCAGCTTGGTTCCGGTTGCGGGCACTGAAGCTTTCTTT CASSLVPVAGTEAFF
NA TRBJ1-3 NA TRBV6-2/TRBV6-3 TGTGCCAGCCGAGAAAGGGGGGCTAGCTCTGGAAGCACCATATATTTT CASRERGASSGSTIYF
few TRBJ2-3 NA TRBV18 TGTGCCAGCGCCACACAGGTTGGGGCAGATACGCAGTATTTT CASATQVGADTQYF
NA TRBJ2-1 NA TRBV9 TGTGCCAGCAGCGCGAGGGAGAATGAGCAGTTCTTC CASSARENEQFF
NA TRBJ2-5 TRBD2 TRBV30 TGTGCCTGGAGTCTGAGCGGGAGCCAGTACTTC CAWSLSGSQYF
NA TRBJ2-7 NA TRBV19 TGTGCCAGTAGTTCTCGGACGGCCTCCTACGAGCAGTACTTC CASSSRTASYEQYF
few TRBJ2-3 NA TRBV20-1 TGCAGTGCTTTACCGGGAGCTAGGCAGTATTTT CSALPGARQYF
few TRBJ2-6 NA TRBV5-1 TGCGCCAGCAGCTCTCCACCCGGGACGGGCGCTTCTGGGGCCAACGTCCTGACTTTC CASSSPPGTGASGANVLTF
NA TRBJ2-7 NA TRBV16 TGTGCCAGCAGCCCAAAGATAGTCAACGAGCAGTACTTC CASSPKIVNEQYF
NA TRBJ2-7 NA TRBV12-3/TRBV12-4 TGTGCCAGCACCCATTCCGGGACTCCCTACGAGCAGTACTTC CASTHSGTPYEQYF
many TRBJ2-7 TRBD2 TRBV5-1 TGCGCCAGCACTGGCGGGGGGGATCCTCCCTACGAGCAGTACTTC CASTGGGDPPYEQYF
many TRBJ1-1 NA TRBV11-2 TGTGCCAGCAGCTTGAGAGGAATCATGAACACTGAAGCTTTCTTT CASSLRGIMNTEAFF
NA TRBJ2-7 TRBD1 TRBV12-3/TRBV12-4 TGTGCCAGCAGGGCTGCCGACAGGGCCTACGAGCAGTACTTC CASRAADRAYEQYF
NA TRBJ1-4 NA TRBV30 TGTGCCTGGAGTATCGGGGGAGGCAGGGGAAAACTGTTTTTT CAWSIGGGRGKLFF
few TRBJ2-1 TRBD2 TRBV7-9 TGTGCCAGCAGCCTAGGGACTAGCCTCCATGAGCAGTTCTTC CASSLGTSLHEQFF
few TRBJ2-5 NA TRBV19 TGTGCCAGTAGTATGGGTAGACAAGAGACCCAGTACTTC CASSMGRQETQYF
few TRBJ2-1 TRBD2 TRBV5-1 TGCGCCAGCAGCTGGGTCAAAGCGGGGACCCCGTCACGCTACAATGAGCAGTTCTTC CASSWVKAGTPSRYNEQFF
many TRBJ2-7 NA TRBV3-1 TGTGCCAGCAGCCAAGCCTACGAGCAGTACTTC CASSQAYEQYF
NA TRBJ1-6 NA TRBV28 TGTGCCAGCGGGAGGAGCTCCTATAATTCACCCCTCCACTTT CASGRSSYNSPLHF
many TRBJ1-6 NA TRBV15 TGTGCCACCAGCAGAGATCTTAGGATCCCCTCACCCCTCCACTTT CATSRDLRIPSPLHF
NA TRBJ2-3 NA TRBV5-1 TGCGCCAGCAGACAAGGACACCTCAGCACAGATACGCAGTATTTT CASRQGHLSTDTQYF
many TRBJ2-1 NA TRBV2 TGTGCCAGCAGCGGGGACAAAAATGAGCAGTTCTTC CASSGDKNEQFF
many TRBJ1-1 NA TRBV19 TGTGCCAGTAGTACACGGGAAGAAGCTTTCTTT CASSTREEAFF
many TRBJ2-7 NA TRBV12-3/TRBV12-4 TGTGCCAGCAGTTTCGGGGGTATGAAACTCGAGCAGTACTTC CASSFGGMKLEQYF
NA TRBJ2-7 NA TRBV28 TGTGCCAGCAGTTTTTTTCGGGTGGCCCAGGGTGAGCAGTACTTC CASSFFRVAQGEQYF
NA TRBJ2-7 TRBD2 TRBV5-1 TGCGCCAGCAGCTTCATCGGGAGGGTCTCGGGGGAGCAGTACTTC CASSFIGRVSGEQYF
many TRBJ1-4 NA TRBV2 TGTGCCAGCAGGGGCGGGACAACAACTAATGAAAAACTGTTTTTT CASRGGTTTNEKLFF
many TRBJ1-2 NA TRBV20-1 TGCAGTGCCCCTAACAGGGCCATGGGCTACACCTTC CSAPNRAMGYTF
NA TRBJ2-2 TRBD2 TRBV7-8 TGTGCCAGCAGCGTACGACTAGCGGGAGAGGGGTACACCGGGGAGCTGTTTTTT CASSVRLAGEGYTGELFF